This T cell receptor (beta chain) comes out of a study of cytomegalovirus exposure and HLA in healthy donors. Study-level results: Data from an earlier analysis indicated that most TCR beta V segments were productive either about 87% or about 30% of the time.

The PCR employed 60 Vbeta primers together with 13 Jbeta primers. The assay was immunoSEQ multiplex PCR, and TCRdb's table has in-frame clones only and misses some. The sample records approximately 98,000 clones, more than 70% being singletons. This cohort consisted of healthy bone marrow donors. The CDR3 runs 15 residues. Germline CDR1 SGHDT, CDR2 YYEEEE. V dropped 10 bases and J dropped 4; count of bases not matched to a gene: 11. Points on this clone: Its antigen is as yet unknown.

This sequence joins TRBV5-6 and TRBJ1-1, with 12 bases aligning to TRBD1. The sample comprised PBMCs. The clonotype was recovered from a man younger than 30 in good health and CMV-seropositive. CDR3 residues: CASEGTGGSSTEAFF. The CDR3 DNA reads as TGTGCCTCAGAAGGGACAGGGGGCAGTAGCACTGAAGCTTTCTTT.